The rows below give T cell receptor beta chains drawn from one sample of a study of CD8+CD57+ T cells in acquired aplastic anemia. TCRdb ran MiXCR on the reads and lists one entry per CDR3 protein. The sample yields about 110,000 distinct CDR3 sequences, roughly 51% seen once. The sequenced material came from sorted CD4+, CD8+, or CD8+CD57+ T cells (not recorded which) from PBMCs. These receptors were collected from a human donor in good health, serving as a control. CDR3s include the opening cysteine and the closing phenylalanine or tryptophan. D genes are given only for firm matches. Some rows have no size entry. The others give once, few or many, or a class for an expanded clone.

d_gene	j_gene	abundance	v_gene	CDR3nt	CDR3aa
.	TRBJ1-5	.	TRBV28	TGTGCCAGCAGCCTCTTGGGACAAGATAGCAATCAGCCCCAGCATTTT	CASSLLGQDSNQPQHF
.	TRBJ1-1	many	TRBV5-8	TGTGCCAGCAGCTTCCAGGGAAACACTGAAGCTTTCTTT	CASSFQGNTEAFF
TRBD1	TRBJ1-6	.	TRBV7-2	TGTGCCAGCAGCGTAGGGGGCGTGAATTCACCCCTCCACTTT	CASSVGGVNSPLHF
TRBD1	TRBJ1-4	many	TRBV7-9	TGTGCCAGCAGCTTCACAGGGGAAGGGGATGAAAAACTGTTTTTT	CASSFTGEGDEKLFF
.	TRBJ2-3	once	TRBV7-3	TGTGCCAGCAGCTTAGTTTATGGCGATACGCAGTATTTT	CASSLVYGDTQYF
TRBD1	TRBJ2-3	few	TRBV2	TGTGCCAGCTGGGGACAGGGAAAAGATACGCAGTATTTT	CASWGQGKDTQYF
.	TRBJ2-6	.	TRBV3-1	TGTGCCAGCAGCCCGCATGTGGTACTCCCGGGGGTTGGGGCCAACGTCCTGACTTTC	CASSPHVVLPGVGANVLTF
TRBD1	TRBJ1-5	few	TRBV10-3	TGTGCCACCAATCGTGACAGGGACGTCGGTCAGCCCCAGCATTTT	CATNRDRDVGQPQHF
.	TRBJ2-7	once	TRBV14	TGTGCCAGCAGCCCGGCGGACTTC	CASSPADF
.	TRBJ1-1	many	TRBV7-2	TGTGCCAGCAGCCCCGGGAGCACTGAAGCTTTCTTT	CASSPGSTEAFF
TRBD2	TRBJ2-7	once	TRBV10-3	TGTGCCACCGGGGGGGCCGGTTACGAGCAGTACTTC	CATGGAGYEQYF
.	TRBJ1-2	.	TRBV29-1	TGCAGCGTTGAAAATGCTCTCAAGAGGGGCTACACCTTC	CSVENALKRGYTF
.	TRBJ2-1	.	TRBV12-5	TGTGCTAGTGGTTGGGGCTCCTACAATGAGCAGTTCTTC	CASGWGSYNEQFF
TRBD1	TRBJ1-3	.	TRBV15	TGTGCCACCAGCATCGACGGGACAGGAGCTGGAAACACCATATATTTT	CATSIDGTGAGNTIYF
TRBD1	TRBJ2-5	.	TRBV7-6	TGTGCCAGCAGCCTGGACCGCCAAGGACAGGAAGGGCCAGAGACCCAGTACTTC	CASSLDRQGQEGPETQYF
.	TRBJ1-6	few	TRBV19	TGTGCCAGTCCCACCAGGGGTAAGAATTCACCCCTCCACTTT	CASPTRGKNSPLHF
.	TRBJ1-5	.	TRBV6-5	TGTGCCAGCAGTTTTACAGTCAATCAGCCCCAGCATTTT	CASSFTVNQPQHF
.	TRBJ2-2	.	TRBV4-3	TGCGCCAGCAGCCGAACTAGGGCCGGGGAGCTGTTTTTT	CASSRTRAGELFF
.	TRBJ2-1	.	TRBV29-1	TGCAGCGTCGGACACGGGGAATACAATGAGCAGTTCTTC	CSVGHGEYNEQFF
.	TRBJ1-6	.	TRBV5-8	TGTGCCGGCAGTTCTCACACGGATTCGGCCCTCCACTTT	CAGSSHTDSALHF
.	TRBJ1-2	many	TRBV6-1	TGTGCCAGCAGAGCGGACGCGGACTATGGCTACACCTTC	CASRADADYGYTF
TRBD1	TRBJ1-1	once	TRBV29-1	TGCAGCGTTAACAGTCCAGGGACAGGGGCTGAAGCTTTCTTT	CSVNSPGTGAEAFF
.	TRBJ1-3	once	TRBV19	TGTGCCAGTAGTAGACAGGTGGATGCTGGAAACACCATATATTTT	CASSRQVDAGNTIYF
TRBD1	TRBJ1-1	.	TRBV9	TGTGCCAGCAGCGTGGGGGGACAGGGTATGAACACTGAAGCTTTCTTT	CASSVGGQGMNTEAFF
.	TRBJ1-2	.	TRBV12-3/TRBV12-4	TGTGCCAGCAGTCCCGAGGGATCTAACTATGGCTACACCTTC	CASSPEGSNYGYTF
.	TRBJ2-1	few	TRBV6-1	TGTGCCAGCAGTCCGGGACTTACCTCCTACAATGAGCAGTTCTTC	CASSPGLTSYNEQFF
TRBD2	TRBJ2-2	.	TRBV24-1	TGTGCCACCTCCGGGAGCGGGAGGGATGGAGGGGAGCTGTTTTTT	CATSGSGRDGGELFF
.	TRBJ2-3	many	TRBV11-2	TGTGCCAGCAGCTTAGAGGCGGGGATATTCACAGATACGCAGTATTTT	CASSLEAGIFTDTQYF
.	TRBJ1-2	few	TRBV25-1	TGTGCCAGCAGTGGGACAACCTATGGCTACACCTTC	CASSGTTYGYTF
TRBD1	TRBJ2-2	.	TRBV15	TGTGCCACCAGCGGATTGACAGGGGGAGTCGGGGAGCTGTTTTTT	CATSGLTGGVGELFF
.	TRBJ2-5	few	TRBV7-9	TGTGCCAGCAGGTCTCCTAGCCGAGAGACCCAGTACTTC	CASRSPSRETQYF
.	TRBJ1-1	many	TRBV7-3	TGTGCCAGCAACAAGGCGGTAGTCACTGAAGCTTTCTTT	CASNKAVVTEAFF
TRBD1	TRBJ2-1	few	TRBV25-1	TGTGCCAGCAGTGGGGGAGGCCAGGGGGCGGGCAATGAGCAGTTCTTC	CASSGGGQGAGNEQFF
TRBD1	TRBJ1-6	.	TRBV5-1	TGCGCCAGCAGCTTGGAGGGACAGGAAGAGTTTTCACCCCTCCACTTT	CASSLEGQEEFSPLHF
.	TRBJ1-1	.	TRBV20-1	TGCAGTGCTAGAGATGGGATCCGGACTGAAGCTTTCTTT	CSARDGIRTEAFF
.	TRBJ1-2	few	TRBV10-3	TGTGCCATCAGTGATGGGAGGGTACCTACTTATGGCTACACCTTC	CAISDGRVPTYGYTF
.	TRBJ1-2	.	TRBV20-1	TGCAGTGCTAGGGGTTCCCTCCACTATGGCTACACCTTC	CSARGSLHYGYTF
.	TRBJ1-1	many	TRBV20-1	TGCAGTGCTAGAGATGAGGGATCGAACACTGAAGCTTTCTTT	CSARDEGSNTEAFF
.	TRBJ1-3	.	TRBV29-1	TGCAGCGTTCTACCGACAGGCTCTGGAAACACCATATATTTT	CSVLPTGSGNTIYF
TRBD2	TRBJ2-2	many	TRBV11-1	TGTGCCAGCAGCTTAGCGCTTACGTCTAGCGGGGACGCGAACACCGGGGAGCTGTTTTTT	CASSLALTSSGDANTGELFF
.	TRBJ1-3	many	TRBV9	TGTGCCAGCAGCGCGGAGTGGGAACCAGTGTTTTCGGGAAACACCATATATTTT	CASSAEWEPVFSGNTIYF
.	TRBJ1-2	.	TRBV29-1	TGCAGCGTTGATAGAGGGAGCTATGGCTACACCTTC	CSVDRGSYGYTF
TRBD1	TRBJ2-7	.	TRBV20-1	TGCAGTGCTGGACAGGGTGCCTACGAGCAGTACTTC	CSAGQGAYEQYF
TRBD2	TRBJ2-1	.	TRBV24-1	TGTGCCATCGGACTAGCGGGGTTCACCATTGAGCAGTTCTTC	CAIGLAGFTIEQFF
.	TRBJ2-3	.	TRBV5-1	TGCGCCAGCAGACGAGGGGGTTACACAGATACGCAGTATTTT	CASRRGGYTDTQYF
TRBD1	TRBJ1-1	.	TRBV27	TGTGCCAGCAGAATGACAGGGGGCACTGAAGCTTTCTTT	CASRMTGGTEAFF
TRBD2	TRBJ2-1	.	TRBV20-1	TGCAGTGCTAGAGATTTGGCTAGCGGGTTGGGAGAGGAGCTCTTC	CSARDLASGLGEELF
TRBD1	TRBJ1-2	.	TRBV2	TGTGCCAGCAGTTTCCGGACAGGGGCCGTTGGCTACACCTTC	CASSFRTGAVGYTF
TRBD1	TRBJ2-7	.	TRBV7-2	TGTGCCAGCAGCTTGGACAGGGGGCAGAACGAGCAGTACTTC	CASSLDRGQNEQYF
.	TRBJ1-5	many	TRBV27	TGTGCCAGCAGTTTGTGGGGAAACCAGCCCCAGCATTTT	CASSLWGNQPQHF
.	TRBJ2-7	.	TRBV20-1	TGCAGTGCTAGAGATGCAGACTACGAGCAGTACTTC	CSARDADYEQYF
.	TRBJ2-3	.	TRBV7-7	TGTGCCAGCAGCTTAGGGGCACAGGATACGCAGTATTTT	CASSLGAQDTQYF
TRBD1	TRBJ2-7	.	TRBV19	TGTGCCAGTAGTATTACCGGGACAGGCGAGCAGTACTTC	CASSITGTGEQYF